The TCR beta chain described here comes from a study of OX40 agonist ivuxolimab in advanced cancers. Study outcomes and limitations: The study found that CD8+ T cells averaged more expanded clones than CD4+. Clonal expansion from baseline to week 6 occurred in both CD4+ and CD8+ T cells.

Profiled with immunoSEQ multiplex PCR; TCRdb holds only in-frame clones, not every one. The sample shows tens of thousands of clones, roughly nine tenths of them seen only once. Patients were excluded for autoimmune disease history or systemic immunosuppression. The sample holds one count of this clone. Its antigen is unidentified. The CDR3 extends over 14 amino acids. J gave up 12 bases and V 1 base, and 5 bases lay outside the gene matches. The germline V gene encodes CDR1 SGHAT and CDR2 FQNNGV. This TCR was recovered from an adult with an advanced solid tumor such as melanoma, head and neck, liver or kidney cancer. The gene calls are TRBV11-2 and TRBJ2-3, with TRBD2 matching over 12 bases. Sequencing was performed on CD4+ or CD8+ T cells sorted from blood, taken in a trial of the OX40 agonist ivuxolimab. The DNA for the CDR3 is TGTGCCAGCAGCTTAGCTCAACTAGCGGGGGGACAGTATTTT. Translation gives CASSLAQLAGGQYF.